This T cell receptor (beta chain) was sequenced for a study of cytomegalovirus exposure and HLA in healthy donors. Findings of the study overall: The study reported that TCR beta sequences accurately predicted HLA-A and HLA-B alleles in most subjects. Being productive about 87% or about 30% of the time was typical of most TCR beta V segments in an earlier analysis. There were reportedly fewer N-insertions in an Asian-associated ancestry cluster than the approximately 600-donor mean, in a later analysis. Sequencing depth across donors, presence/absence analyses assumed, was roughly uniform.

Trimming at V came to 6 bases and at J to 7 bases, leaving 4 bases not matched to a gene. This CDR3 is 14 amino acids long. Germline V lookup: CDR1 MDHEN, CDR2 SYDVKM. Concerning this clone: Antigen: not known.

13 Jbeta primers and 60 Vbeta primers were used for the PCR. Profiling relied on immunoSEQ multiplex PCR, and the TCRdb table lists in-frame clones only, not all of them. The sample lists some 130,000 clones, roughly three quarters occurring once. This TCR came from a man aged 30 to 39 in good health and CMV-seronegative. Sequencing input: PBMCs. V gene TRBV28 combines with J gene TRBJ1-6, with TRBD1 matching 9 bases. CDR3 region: CASSPGQGNSPLHF. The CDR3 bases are TGTGCCAGCAGCCCGGGACAGGGCAATTCACCCCTCCACTTT. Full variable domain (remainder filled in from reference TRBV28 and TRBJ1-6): DVKVTQSSRYLVKRTGEKVFLECVQDMDHENMFWYRQDPGLGLRLIYFSYDVKMKEKGDIPEGYSVSREKKERFSLILESASTNQTSMYLCASSPGQGNSPLHFGNGTRLTVT.